A selection of T cell receptor beta chains follows, all from one sample in a study of cytomegalovirus exposure and HLA in healthy donors. TCRdb keeps only in-frame clones here, not all; method: immunoSEQ multiplex PCR. The sample consists of about 170,000 clones, roughly 84% of them appearing once. The sequencing input was PBMCs. These receptors were collected from a man younger than 45 in good health and CMV-seropositive. CDR3s include the opening cysteine and the closing phenylalanine or tryptophan. A D gene is named only where the DNA matches it firmly.

J | D | V | CDR3 | DNA
TRBJ2-3 | TRBD1 | TRBV4-1 | CASSQEDRFRTDTQYF | TGCGCCAGCAGCCAAGAGGACAGGTTTCGCACAGATACGCAGTATTTT
TRBJ2-1 | TRBD2 | TRBV28 | CASRGTSGRGYNEQFF | TGTGCCAGCAGAGGGACTAGCGGGAGGGGGTACAATGAGCAGTTCTTC
TRBJ2-7 | . | TRBV7-9 | CASSRPLAPPYEQYF | TGTGCCAGCAGCCGTCCTCTCGCGCCACCCTACGAGCAGTACTTC
TRBJ2-5 | . | TRBV13 | CASSPLGGARETQYF | TGTGCCAGCAGCCCCCTTGGCGGGGCCCGGGAGACCCAGTACTTC
TRBJ2-3 | TRBD1 | TRBV6-5 | CASSSPSGQGADTQYF | TGTGCCAGCAGTTCGCCATCGGGACAGGGCGCAGATACGCAGTATTTT
TRBJ1-2 | TRBD1 | TRBV2 | CASSGQGLNYGYTF | TGTGCCAGCAGCGGACAGGGACTAAACTATGGCTACACCTTC
TRBJ1-2 | . | TRBV6-1 | CASRKGGRSDGYTF | TGTGCCAGCAGGAAAGGAGGGAGGTCGGATGGCTACACCTTC
TRBJ2-1 | . | TRBV7-9 | CSSSLRGQRLSYNEQFF | TGTTCCAGCAGCTTACGAGGACAGAGACTTTCCTACAATGAGCAGTTCTTC
TRBJ2-1 | TRBD2 | TRBV9 | CASSGQGKRGRNEQFF | TGTGCCAGCAGCGGCCAGGGCAAGCGGGGTCGCAATGAGCAGTTCTTC
TRBJ1-1 | . | TRBV18 | CASSRQDLGTEAFF | TGTGCCAGCTCGCGACAGGATTTGGGCACTGAAGCTTTCTTT